This T cell receptor beta chain was sequenced for a study of blood T cells in healthy people across ages. Concerning this clonotype: A much larger clone lies a single base off, so this may be a read error.

Sample-barcoded 5' priming and a J-beta primer mix drove a second PCR of about 6 to 12 cycles. Every individual sample yielded 2.5 million or more paired-end reads (each containing CDR3). TCRdb re-called the 5' RACE reads with MiXCR, one entry per CDR3 protein. The sample yields about 1.6 million distinct CDR3 sequences, approximately 32% seen once. The TCR was taken from a woman under 40 in good health. Input material: blood.

The CDR3 DNA reads TGTGCCAGCAGTTATGGGATAGGGGGCTCAGATACGCAGTATTTT. It specifies CASSYGIGGSDTQYF. The V and J genes are TRBV6-6 and TRBJ2-3, with 7 bases that match TRBD1. CDR3 length: 15 residues. V lost 3 bases, J lost 4 bases, and 7 bases stayed unmatched. In germline, CDR1 is MNHNY, CDR2 SVGAGI (reference sequence).